This TCR beta chain was identified in a study of shared clonotypes between healthy human individuals. With 5 bases clipped from V and 7 bases from J, the junction kept 9 bases outside the gene matches. Germline loops: CDR1 KGHSH, CDR2 LQKENI. The CDR3 consists of 16 residues. Some clones are missing from TCRdb's copy, which holds only in-frame ones; the method was immunoSEQ multiplex PCR. The profile shows 2 million to 2.5 million clones, around 90% of them singletons. The sample consisted of naive CD4+ T cells from PBMCs. As to subset: CD45RA+ positively selected. The V gene is TRBV18, the J gene TRBJ2-3; 13 nucleotides agree with TRBD2. This receptor was obtained from a man aged 18-30 years in good health. Some clones in this sample may be carry-over from other donors' samples. CDR3 DNA: TGTGCCAGCTCATCATCTACTAGCGGGGGGGCCAATACGCAGTATTTT. Amino acids: CASSSSTSGGANTQYF.